The rows below give T cell receptor beta chains drawn from one sample of a study of T cell repertoires in cytomegalovirus infection. TCRdb independently ran MiXCR on the reads; one entry per CDR3 protein. Of around 630,000 distinct CDR3 sequences listed, roughly 24% are singletons. Sequencing input: CD8+ T cells from PBMCs. The receptors derive from a human donor in good health (CMV status not recorded). Some clones in this sample may be carry-over from other donors' samples. CDR3s leave out the opening cysteine and the closing phenylalanine or tryptophan. Fields, in order: V gene, J gene, CDR3 protein.

v_call: TRBV7-6; j_call: TRBJ2-7; cdr3_aa: ASSLVGDSYEQY
v_call: TRBV7-2; j_call: TRBJ2-5; cdr3_aa: ASRTWGETQY
v_call: TRBV2; j_call: TRBJ2-1; cdr3_aa: ASSPWTGEQF
v_call: TRBV19; j_call: TRBJ2-6; cdr3_aa: ASSQEGSPSGANVLT
v_call: TRBV7-2; j_call: TRBJ2-1; cdr3_aa: ASRTTSGGPEQF
v_call: TRBV13; j_call: TRBJ2-3; cdr3_aa: ASSLSPSGVADTQY
v_call: TRBV28; j_call: TRBJ2-5; cdr3_aa: ASSWDNQETQY
v_call: TRBV20-1; j_call: TRBJ1-5; cdr3_aa: SARDGTGRQPQH
v_call: TRBV7-2; j_call: TRBJ1-4; cdr3_aa: ASSPPGGTHEKLF
v_call: TRBV29-1; j_call: TRBJ2-3; cdr3_aa: SVDTGSTDTQY
v_call: TRBV20-1; j_call: TRBJ1-2; cdr3_aa: SAITEEDQNLGGYT
v_call: TRBV20-1; j_call: TRBJ1-5; cdr3_aa: SARDPTGGSSFQPQH
v_call: TRBV6-6; j_call: TRBJ2-7; cdr3_aa: ASSLREGASYEQY
v_call: TRBV6-1; j_call: TRBJ1-1; cdr3_aa: ASSERGGIDEAF
v_call: TRBV7-2; j_call: TRBJ1-1; cdr3_aa: ASSLVTGDTEAF
v_call: TRBV11-3; j_call: TRBJ1-3; cdr3_aa: ARRAGNTIY
v_call: TRBV20-1; j_call: TRBJ1-1; cdr3_aa: SAREFGSNTEAF
v_call: TRBV14; j_call: TRBJ2-3; cdr3_aa: ASSYSTGGRIDTQY
v_call: TRBV7-2; j_call: TRBJ1-1; cdr3_aa: ASSGPLGVGDTEAF
v_call: TRBV6-6; j_call: TRBJ2-3; cdr3_aa: ASSPRDTSTDTQY
v_call: TRBV7-4; j_call: TRBJ2-1; cdr3_aa: ASSLGMEQF
v_call: TRBV25-1; j_call: TRBJ1-1; cdr3_aa: ASSGYSMNTEAF
v_call: TRBV7-3; j_call: TRBJ2-3; cdr3_aa: ASSWTSGDSTDTQY
v_call: TRBV7-2; j_call: TRBJ2-1; cdr3_aa: ASSLGVYSYNEQF
v_call: TRBV12-3/TRBV12-4; j_call: TRBJ2-1; cdr3_aa: ASARGYNEQF
v_call: TRBV5-6; j_call: TRBJ1-2; cdr3_aa: ASSLGPTYT
v_call: TRBV28; j_call: TRBJ1-1; cdr3_aa: ASTPFLGDLNTEAF
v_call: TRBV19; j_call: TRBJ2-5; cdr3_aa: ASSLTTGSERY
v_call: TRBV20-1; j_call: TRBJ2-3; cdr3_aa: SADTDTQY
v_call: TRBV29-1; j_call: TRBJ2-5; cdr3_aa: SVVGNQETQY
v_call: TRBV7-8; j_call: TRBJ1-5; cdr3_aa: VSSGRQSDQPQH
v_call: TRBV7-2; j_call: TRBJ1-5; cdr3_aa: ASSPRSEAWEPQH
v_call: TRBV7-2; j_call: TRBJ2-3; cdr3_aa: ASSIPGLDPTDTQY
v_call: TRBV19; j_call: TRBJ1-1; cdr3_aa: ASSWGDDTEAF
v_call: TRBV6-2/TRBV6-3; j_call: TRBJ1-6; cdr3_aa: ASSWDNSYNSPLH
v_call: TRBV7-9; j_call: TRBJ2-1; cdr3_aa: ASSLAALDLYNEQF
v_call: TRBV7-9; j_call: TRBJ2-1; cdr3_aa: ASSGLAGGHNEQF
v_call: TRBV3-1; j_call: TRBJ1-2; cdr3_aa: ASSQDWTSGGYGYT
v_call: TRBV20-1; j_call: TRBJ2-7; cdr3_aa: SARDWAGGDPYEQY
v_call: TRBV25-1; j_call: TRBJ2-3; cdr3_aa: ASSSQPGADTQY
v_call: TRBV7-9; j_call: TRBJ1-1; cdr3_aa: ASSLDRGRNTEAF
v_call: TRBV20-1; j_call: TRBJ2-5; cdr3_aa: SASGGNGGGTETQY
v_call: TRBV10-3; j_call: TRBJ1-3; cdr3_aa: AISGWGDGNTIY
v_call: TRBV6-5; j_call: TRBJ2-3; cdr3_aa: ASSYGASGGYSSTDTQY
v_call: TRBV7-9; j_call: TRBJ2-1; cdr3_aa: ASSPKGDTSYNEQF